These T cell receptor beta chains were read from a single sample in a study of blood T cell repertoires in COVID-19. Sequencing used immunoSEQ multiplex PCR; TCRdb keeps in-frame clones, though not all of them. The sample holds 200,000 to 300,000 clones; around 86% are singletons and the top ten take approximately 2.1%. The material sequenced was PBMCs or T cells enriched from blood (not recorded which). These receptors were obtained from a woman in her forties or fifties who had recovered from COVID-19. Both conserved end residues are part of each CDR3. D genes are given only for firm matches. For some rows the clone size is stated as once, few or many, or as a class when expanded; others skip it.

TRBV19,TRBD1,16,.,TRBJ1-5,TGTGCCAGTACACTGACCGGGACAGGGGTCAATCAGCCCCAGCATTTT,CASTLTGTGVNQPQHF
TRBV29-1,TRBD1,14,.,TRBJ2-7,TGCAGCGTTACTTTGGGGGACAGGGGGTTCGAGCAGTACTTC,CSVTLGDRGFEQYF
TRBV12-3/TRBV12-4,TRBD1,13,.,TRBJ2-1,TGTGCCAGCAGCCAGGACAGGGTTCGAGGGCAGTTCTTC,CASSQDRVRGQFF
TRBV18,TRBD1,15,.,TRBJ1-1,TGTGCCAGCTCACCCCCGGGACAGTCGAACACTGAAGCTTTCTTT,CASSPPGQSNTEAFF
TRBV15,.,12,many,TRBJ1-3,TGTGCCACCAGCCCCTTGAGTGGCACCATATATTTT,CATSPLSGTIYF
TRBV9,.,12,.,TRBJ2-2,TGTGCCAGCAGCGCTGACACCGGGGAGCTGTTTTTT,CASSADTGELFF
TRBV30,.,12,.,TRBJ2-7,TGTGCCTTACAGGGTCCGCCCTACGAGCAGTACTTC,CALQGPPYEQYF
TRBV19,TRBD2,18,.,TRBJ2-6,TGTGCCAGTAATCGGGTGACTAGCGTGGGCTCTGGGGCCAACGTCCTGACTTTC,CASNRVTSVGSGANVLTF
TRBV2,.,14,.,TRBJ2-3,TGTGCCAGCAGTCTGACCGGGGGACGCGATACGCAGTATTTT,CASSLTGGRDTQYF
TRBV7-9,.,14,.,TRBJ1-2,TGTGCCAGCAGCTTAGCTGGGAGCAAGTATGGCTACACCTTC,CASSLAGSKYGYTF
TRBV19,.,14,.,TRBJ1-1,TGTGCCAGTAGGCTCCCTCGCGGGAACACTGAAGCTTTCTTT,CASRLPRGNTEAFF
TRBV18,TRBD1,16,.,TRBJ1-1,TGTGCCAGCTCACCATACGAGGCAGGGGGTAGCACTGAAGCTTTCTTT,CASSPYEAGGSTEAFF
TRBV27,.,12,.,TRBJ2-3,TGTGCCAGCAGTCCAATCACAGATACGCAGTATTTT,CASSPITDTQYF
TRBV5-5,.,15,.,TRBJ2-1,TGTGCCAGCAACTCCATGGCGGCCTCCTACAATGAGCAGTTCTTC,CASNSMAASYNEQFF
TRBV4-3,TRBD2,15,once,TRBJ2-5,TGCGCCAGCAGCCAAGGGGAGGGCCTCCAAGAGACCCAGTACTTC,CASSQGEGLQETQYF
TRBV28,.,13,.,TRBJ2-5,TGTGCCAGCAGAAACTGGGGGCGGGAGACCCAGTACTTC,CASRNWGRETQYF
TRBV9,.,13,few,TRBJ2-3,TGTGCCAGCAGCGCCACCTATTTAAGCGCGCAGTATTTT,CASSATYLSAQYF
TRBV7-2,.,14,.,TRBJ2-7,TGTGCCAGCAGCCCCCAGTCATGGAGGCGATCGGAGTACTTC,CASSPQSWRRSEYF
TRBV7-9,TRBD1,14,few,TRBJ1-4,TGTGCCAGCAGCTGGACAGGGACTAATGAAAAACTGTTTTTT,CASSWTGTNEKLFF
TRBV27,.,13,.,TRBJ2-3,TGTGCCAGCAGTCTAAGCACCACAGATACGCAGTATTTT,CASSLSTTDTQYF
TRBV7-2,.,12,once,TRBJ1-2,TGTGCCAGCAGCCGCGCTTACTATGGCTACACCTTC,CASSRAYYGYTF
TRBV4-3,TRBD1,15,.,TRBJ1-2,TGCGCCAGCAGCGAAAGGGACAGGGTTGGCTATGGCTACACCTTC,CASSERDRVGYGYTF
TRBV11-2,TRBD1,17,.,TRBJ2-7,TGTGCCAGCAGCCTCCGAGGGACCCAGGGGGTACGATTCGAGCAGTACTTC,CASSLRGTQGVRFEQYF
TRBV27,TRBD2,14,.,TRBJ2-7,TGTGCCAGCAGTCCGGGACTAGGGTCCTACGAGCAGTACTTC,CASSPGLGSYEQYF
TRBV18,TRBD1,16,.,TRBJ1-1,TGTGCCAGCTCACCACGACAGGGGGGAGGTAACACTGAAGCTTTCTTT,CASSPRQGGGNTEAFF
TRBV11-3,.,18,.,TRBJ1-6,TGTGCCAGCAGCTTAGATGGCAGGATGAGCTCCTATAATTCACCCCTCCACTTT,CASSLDGRMSSYNSPLHF
TRBV12-3/TRBV12-4,.,12,few,TRBJ1-2,TGTGCCAGCAGTCCAGGACAGTATGGCTACACCTTC,CASSPGQYGYTF
TRBV12-3/TRBV12-4,.,11,.,TRBJ2-3,TGTGCCAGCAGTTTTATGGATACGCAGTATTTT,CASSFMDTQYF
TRBV29-1,TRBD2,14,.,TRBJ2-1,TGCAGCGCCCAGACTAGCGGCCAATACAATGAGCAGTTCTTC,CSAQTSGQYNEQFF
TRBV28,TRBD1,13,.,TRBJ2-7,TGTGCCAGCAGTTTTGGACAGGGCTACGAGCAGTACTTC,CASSFGQGYEQYF
TRBV14,.,17,once,TRBJ1-2,TGTGCCAGCAGCCAAAGAAAACGGCAGGCAAACTACTATGGCTACACCTTC,CASSQRKRQANYYGYTF
TRBV6-5,.,14,.,TRBJ2-1,TGTGCCAGCAGTAACAGGGGGGGCCAATATGAGCAGTTCTTC,CASSNRGGQYEQFF
TRBV7-2,.,16,.,TRBJ2-7,TGTGCCAGCAGCTTAAACAGGGCAGGGGTAACGGGCGAGCAGTACTTC,CASSLNRAGVTGEQYF
TRBV5-4,TRBD2,15,.,TRBJ2-7,TGTGCCAGCAGCTTGGTGGCTAGCGGGTATCACGAGCAGTACTTC,CASSLVASGYHEQYF
TRBV4-3,.,18,once,TRBJ1-4,TGCGCCAGCAGCCAAGATTGGGCCAGGGGAACAACTAATGAAAAACTGTTTTTT,CASSQDWARGTTNEKLFF
TRBV6-4,.,18,few,TRBJ1-6,TGTGCCAGCAGTGGTCCATCATTTAACGGCTCCTATAATTCACCCCTCCACTTT,CASSGPSFNGSYNSPLHF
TRBV11-2,TRBD2,16,.,TRBJ2-7,TGTGCCAGCAGCTTACTAGCGGGGGATTACTCCTACGAGCAGTACTTC,CASSLLAGDYSYEQYF
TRBV3-1/TRBV3-2,.,15,few,TRBJ2-5,TGTGCCAGCAGCTCCCCCTGGAGGGACCAAGAGACCCAGTACTTC,CASSSPWRDQETQYF
TRBV3-1/TRBV3-2,.,13,.,TRBJ1-2,TGTGCCAGCAGCCAGCGGGGGTCCAATGGCTACACCTTC,CASSQRGSNGYTF
TRBV7-3,TRBD2,17,.,TRBJ2-7,TGTGCCAGCAGCCCGGGCCCGGGACTAGCGGGTTCCTACGAGCAGTACTTC,CASSPGPGLAGSYEQYF
TRBV7-8,TRBD2,16,.,TRBJ2-7,TGTGCCAGCAGAGGACTAGCGGGAGGGCCGATGTACGAGCAGTACTTC,CASRGLAGGPMYEQYF
TRBV9,.,16,.,TRBJ2-2,TGTGCCAGCAGCGCTTGGGCCTCCCTGGTAGCCGGGGAGCTGTTTTTT,CASSAWASLVAGELFF
TRBV30,TRBD2,15,.,TRBJ2-2,TGTGCCTGGACGATGACTAGCGGGATTCTCGGGGAGCTGTTTTTT,CAWTMTSGILGELFF
TRBV7-9,TRBD1,18,once,TRBJ1-2,TGTGCCAGCACGCAGGGGACAGGGAGGCCCAATCGGAACTATGGCTACACCTTC,CASTQGTGRPNRNYGYTF
TRBV27,TRBD2,15,.,TRBJ2-7,TGTGCCAGCAGGGAGAGTAGCGGGAGTTCCTACGAGCAGTACTTC,CASRESSGSSYEQYF
TRBV15,.,14,.,TRBJ2-7,TGTGCCACCAGCTCCACAACAGGTGCGGTCGAGCAGTACTTC,CATSSTTGAVEQYF
TRBV11-2,TRBD1,13,.,TRBJ2-7,TGTGCCAGCAGCAGGGACAGGGCCTACGAGCAGTACTTC,CASSRDRAYEQYF
TRBV7-3,TRBD1,15,.,TRBJ2-1,TGTGCCAGCAGCTCCACCGGGACAGCCAACAATGAGCAGTTCTTC,CASSSTGTANNEQFF
TRBV3-1/TRBV3-2,.,12,.,TRBJ2-7,TGTGCCAGCAGCCTACAGTCCTACGAGCAGTACTTC,CASSLQSYEQYF
TRBV3-1/TRBV3-2,.,13,.,TRBJ1-2,TGTGCCAGCAGCCAAGTGGGAGTCTATGGCTACACCTTC,CASSQVGVYGYTF
TRBV11-3,.,13,.,TRBJ2-2,TGTGCCAGCAGCTTGATACGGACCGGGGAGCTGTTTTTT,CASSLIRTGELFF
TRBV27,TRBD1,13,.,TRBJ2-1,TGTGCCAGCAGTTTTCGCAGGGGGAATGAGCAGTTCTTC,CASSFRRGNEQFF
TRBV19,TRBD1,18,few,TRBJ1-4,TGTGCCAGTAGTATCTACGGGACAGGATTAGATGGGTGGGAAAAACTGTTTTTT,CASSIYGTGLDGWEKLFF
TRBV9,.,13,.,TRBJ2-1,TGTGCCAGCAGCGTAATTCAGTCAGGTGAGCAGTTCTTC,CASSVIQSGEQFF
TRBV27,.,14,.,TRBJ1-5,TGTGCCAGCAGTTTAGCCAGGGGTGGGCAGCCCCAGCATTTT,CASSLARGGQPQHF